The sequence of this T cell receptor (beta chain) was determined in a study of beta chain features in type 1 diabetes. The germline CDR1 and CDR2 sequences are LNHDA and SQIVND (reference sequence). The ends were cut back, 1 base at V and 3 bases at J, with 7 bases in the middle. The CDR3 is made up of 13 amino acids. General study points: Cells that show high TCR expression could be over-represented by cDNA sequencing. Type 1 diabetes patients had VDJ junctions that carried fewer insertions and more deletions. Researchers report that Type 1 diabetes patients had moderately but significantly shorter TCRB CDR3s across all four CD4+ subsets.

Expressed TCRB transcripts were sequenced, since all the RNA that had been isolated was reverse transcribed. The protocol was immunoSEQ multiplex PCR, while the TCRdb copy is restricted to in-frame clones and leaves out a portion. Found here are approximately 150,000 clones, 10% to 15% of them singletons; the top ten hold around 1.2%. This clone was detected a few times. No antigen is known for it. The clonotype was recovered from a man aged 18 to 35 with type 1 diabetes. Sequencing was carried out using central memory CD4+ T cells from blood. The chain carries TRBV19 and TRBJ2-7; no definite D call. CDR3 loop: CASSIATNYEQYF. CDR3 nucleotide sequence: TGTGCCAGTAGTATAGCCACTAACTACGAGCAGTACTTC.